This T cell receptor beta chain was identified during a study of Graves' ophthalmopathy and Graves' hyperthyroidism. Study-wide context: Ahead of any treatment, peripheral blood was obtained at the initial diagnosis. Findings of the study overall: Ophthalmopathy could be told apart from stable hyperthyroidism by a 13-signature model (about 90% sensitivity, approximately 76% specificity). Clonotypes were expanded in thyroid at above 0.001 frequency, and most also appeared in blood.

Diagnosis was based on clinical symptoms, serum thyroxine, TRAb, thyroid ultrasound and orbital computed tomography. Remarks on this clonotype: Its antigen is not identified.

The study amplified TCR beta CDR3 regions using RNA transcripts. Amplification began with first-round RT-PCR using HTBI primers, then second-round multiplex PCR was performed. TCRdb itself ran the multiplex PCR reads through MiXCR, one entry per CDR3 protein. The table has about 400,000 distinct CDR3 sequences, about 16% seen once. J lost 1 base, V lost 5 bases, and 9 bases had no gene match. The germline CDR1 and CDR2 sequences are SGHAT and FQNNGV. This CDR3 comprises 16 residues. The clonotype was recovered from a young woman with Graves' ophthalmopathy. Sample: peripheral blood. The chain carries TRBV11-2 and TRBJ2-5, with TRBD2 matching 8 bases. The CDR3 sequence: CASSPLAGGRQETQYF. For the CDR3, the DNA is TGTGCCAGCAGCCCCCTTGCGGGGGGCCGCCAAGAGACCCAGTACTTC.